This TCR beta chain stems from a study of cytomegalovirus exposure and HLA in healthy donors (dated by TCRdb to 2016 to 2017). General notes on the study: According to a later analysis, the roughly 120 validation repertoires were produced on the same platform as the 666 repertoires of the first cohort. The aim of the study was to test whether cataloging public T cell receptors could identify signatures of past pathogen exposure. To predict cytomegalovirus infection status, the study combined high-throughput TCR immunosequencing, statistical association of individual TCRs with disease status, and machine learning. Besides the first cohort of more than 650 subjects, a separate validation cohort made up of over 95 different subjects was used. General findings and caveats noted by the study authors: In the study, 164 TCR beta chains were listed as associated with cytomegalovirus. In a later analysis, TCRs clustered in the first cohort were found to also tend to co-occur in the approximately 120 validation repertoires, with 94% of cluster scores above 0. A few of the identified cytomegalovirus-associated TCR beta chains were confirmed in vitro to be specific for cytomegalovirus antigens. A later analysis lacked HLA typing for the validation cohort, so it scored co-occurrence in that cohort across all 120 or so repertoires. Across donors, most TCR sequences were observed very rarely, whereas some public TCRs were present in many individuals. The authors suggested that the approach could potentially be generalized to other disease states and immunological phenotypes. In both the original and validation cohorts, the classifier was reported to diagnose cytomegalovirus status with high specificity and sensitivity.

Based on the germline V gene (reference sequence), the CDR1 and CDR2 sequences are SEHNR and FQNEAQ. From its cysteine to its phenylalanine, the CDR3 spans 16 amino acids. Solely the CDR3 DNA is kept, with 48 bases framed from the first base. The V end gives up 5 bases and the J end 4 bases, leaving 9 bases in the junction not matched to a gene. Receptor amplification or capture employed the immunoSEQ multiplex PCR assay. In the authors' own workflow: A statistical classification framework was built to diagnose cytomegalovirus status from the catalog of TCR beta chain sequences. TCRdb carries this immuneACCESS record with in-frame sequences only. Its versions omit some clonotypes, under half of them owing to an unresolved V gene in the studies checked, with the rest unexplained. That table furnishes V, J and clone size, whereas the DNA furnished D and trimming. This sample gives under 200,000 clones in total; about 90% of them show up just once. 3% to 3.5% of the sample is held by the ten biggest clonotypes.

A remark on this clone: It has no known antigen specificity. Per-nucleotide qualities are absent, and no much larger clonotype sits a single base away.

Donors formed part of the validation cohort, which comprised 95 to 150 subjects and was distinct from the first cohort of over 500 subjects. The receptor was isolated from a woman aged 18-29 years in good health and CMV-seropositive. The chain is encoded by TRBV7-9 joined to TRBJ2-1, with 9 middle bases fitting TRBD2. Sequencing was done on a sample of PBMCs. The DNA sequence reads TGTGCCAGCAGCCCTGCTAGCGGGATGAAGTACAATGAGCAGTTCTTC. Translated, it gives CASSPASGMKYNEQFF.